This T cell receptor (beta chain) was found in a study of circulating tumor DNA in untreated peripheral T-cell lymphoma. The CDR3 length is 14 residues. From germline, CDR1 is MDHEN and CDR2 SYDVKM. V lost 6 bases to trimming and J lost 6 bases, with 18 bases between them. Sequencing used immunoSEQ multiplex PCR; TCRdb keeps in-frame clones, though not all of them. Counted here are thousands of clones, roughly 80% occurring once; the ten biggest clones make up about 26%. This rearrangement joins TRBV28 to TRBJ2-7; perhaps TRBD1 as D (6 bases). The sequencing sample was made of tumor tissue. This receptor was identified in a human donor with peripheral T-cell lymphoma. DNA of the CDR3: TGTGCCAGCAGCCTGGTGGGTATACAGGGCGAGCAGTACTTC. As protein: CASSLVGIQGEQYF.